The clone carrying this TCR beta chain occurred many times. Its specificity is not known. This specimen belongs to a study of T cell repertoires in cytomegalovirus infection. Study information: Through public TCR beta signatures, both CMV infection and matching HLA type were indicated. Study outcomes and limitations: Using cumulative public TCR beta family frequency, the authors identified those who carried CMV together with the relevant HLA. CMV-specific HLA-C-restricted TCR beta clonotypes dominated the ex vivo response.

TCRdb passed the reads through MiXCR, listing each CDR3 protein once. The data show approximately 500,000 distinct CDR3 sequences, approximately 10% seen once. The length of the CDR3 is 13 residues. The germline CDR1 and CDR2 sequences are SEHNR and FQNEAQ (reference sequence). The J segment lost 10 bases and the V segment lost 1 base, leaving 2 bases of the junction unmatched. This clonotype originated in a human donor in good health (CMV status not recorded). Some clones in this sample may be carry-over from other donors' samples. The rearrangement joins TRBV7-9 to TRBJ2-3, with 10 bases identical to TRBD2. Sequenced: PBMCs. The CDR3 protein is CASSLDLAGAQYF. The CDR3 coding sequence is TGTGCCAGCAGCTTAGACCTAGCGGGAGCGCAGTATTTT.